This T cell receptor beta chain appears in the sequencing data of a study of blood T cell repertoires in COVID-19. Study as a whole: Researchers got acute and convalescent COVID-19 samples from the United States, Italy and Spain. Sources were T cells, B-cell-depleted T cells, or PBMCs; the material itself was cDNA or gDNA.

Under the authors' procedure: Estimated nucleated cell counts came from reference gene primer amplification. Libraries were prepared by immunoSEQ multiplex PCR; TCRdb keeps only in-frame clonotypes and omits some of them. That table furnishes V, J and clone size, whereas the DNA furnished D and trimming. The sample carries fewer than 250,000 clones, approximately 84% recorded once. Followed longitudinally, the Seattle patients had been enrolled during active infection. V lost 0 bases and J lost 6, with 8 bases in between. The CDR3 contains 13 residues. The germline V gene encodes CDR1 MNHEY and CDR2 SVGAGI.

The V gene is TRBV6-5, the J gene TRBJ1-2; D may be TRBD1 (5 bases). Sequences were obtained from peripheral blood. This clonotype originated in a man over 45 with COVID-19, enrolled during active disease. CDR3 region: CASSYSRGNGYTF. The DNA for the CDR3 is TGTGCCAGCAGTTACTCTCGGGGGAATGGCTACACCTTC.